Ten or more counts support the clone carrying this T cell receptor (beta chain). As yet, its antigen is unknown. The germline gives CDR1 PRHDT, CDR2 FYEKMQ (reference sequence). V was trimmed by 1 base and J by 4 bases, leaving 1 base between them. The CDR3 runs to 11 residues. This sample is part of a study of tumor and adjacent non-tumor tissue in lung cancer. Study-wide findings and caveats: Tumor tissue had significantly higher TCR diversity than normal lung.

Three rounds of nested PCR, following a modified ARM-PCR protocol, produced the TCRbeta library. TCRdb reanalysed the multiplex PCR reads using MiXCR and keeps one entry per CDR3 protein. The repertoire holds approximately 86,000 distinct CDR3 sequences, with 55% to 80% as singletons. The template was RNA from unsorted bulk tissue. The chain combines TRBV13 with TRBJ2-5; D gene uncertain. The clonotype originates from a woman aged 40 to 55 with non-small cell lung cancer. The sample taken for sequencing was lung tumor tissue. The DNA of the CDR3 is TGTGCCAGCAGCTTAGCAGAGACCCAGTACTTC. Translating it yields CASSLAETQYF.